The 10 T cell receptor beta chains below were found in one sample sequenced in a study of CXCR3-negative and CXCR3-positive naive CD8 T cells. Via 5' RACE with UMI labels, TRB cDNA libraries were prepared. TCRdb re-called the 5' RACE reads; one entry per CDR3 protein, DNA not given. Listed are 130,000 or so distinct CDR3 sequences; 0.25% to 0.35% falls within the top ten. Sequenced input: naive CXCR3- CD8+ T cells from blood. Subset of the sample: CD45RO-CCR7+CD27+CD95- naive CD8+ T cells lacking CXCR3 (TNR3-). Source of these receptors: a human donor in good health. Some clones in this sample may be carry-over from other donors' samples.

The chain recombines TRBV7-7 with TRBJ1-1; TCRdb designates TRBD1, a call that cannot be tested without DNA. The CDR3 is 13 residues long. Germline V gene lookup returns CDR1 SSHAT and CDR2 FNYEAQ (reference sequence). CDR3: CASSLLPGSEAFF. Based on the CDR3 plus reference TRBV7-7 and TRBJ1-1, the full variable domain is GAGVSQSPRYKVTKRGQDVTLRCDPISSHATLYWYQQALGQGPEFLTYFNYEAQPDKSGLPSDRFSAERPEGSISTLTIQRTEQRDSAMYRCASSLLPGSEAFFGQGTRLTVV.

The V call is TRBV6-4, the J call TRBJ1-1; TCRdb's D call, TRBD1, is unchecked because there is no DNA. This CDR3 region has 13 residues. Germline assignment: CDR1 MRHNA and CDR2 SNTAGT. The CDR3 loop reads CASAYREGTEAFF.

CDR3 protein: CASSPTMDRGRYNEQLF. The chain has TRBV7-9 and TRBJ2-1; TCRdb's D call of TRBD1 is untestable without DNA. In germline, CDR1 is SEHNR, CDR2 FQNEAQ (reference sequence). CDR3 size: 17 residues.

The chain combines TRBV28 with TRBJ2-5; the D call from TCRdb, TRBD1, cannot be confirmed without DNA. CDR1 and CDR2 (germline): MDHEN, SYDVKM. There are 14 residues in the CDR3. The CDR3: CASSTTGNQETQYF.

This chain joins TRBV29-1 and TRBJ1-5. This CDR3 has 13 residues. Germline V gives CDR1 SQVTM, CDR2 ANQGSEA. CDR3 in amino acids: CSVEVGSEMPQHF. Drawing the rest from reference TRBV29-1 and TRBJ1-5, the complete variable domain is SAVISQKPSRDICQRGTSLTIQCQVDSQVTMMFWYRQQPGQSLTLIATANQGSEATYESGFVIDKFPISRPNLTFSTLTVSNMSPEDSSIYLCSVEVGSEMPQHFGDGTRLSIL.

The chain couples TRBV20-1 to TRBJ2-1; TCRdb indicates TRBD2, and absent DNA this call remains unverified. This CDR3 contains 15 residues. Germline CDR1 reads DFQATT; CDR2 reads SNEGSKA (reference sequence). CDR3 region: CSAGQAGGPHNEQFF.

The chain links TRBV5-1 to TRBJ2-7. The CDR3 runs 14 residues. Germline loops: CDR1 SGHRS, CDR2 YFSETQ. The CDR3 spells CASSMDGSPYEQYF.

J is TRBJ2-4 and V is TRBV19; TCRdb calls TRBD1, which cannot be checked without DNA. The CDR3 has 16 residues. Germline CDR1 reads LNHDA; CDR2 reads SQIVND (reference sequence). The CDR3: CASSILTGTVKNIQYF.

The chain recombines TRBV4-2 with TRBJ1-3. This CDR3 is 15 amino acids long. Germline CDR1 reads LGHNA; CDR2 reads YNFKEQ. Here the CDR3 reads CASSQDPGSGNTIYF.

The chain uses TRBV7-9 and TRBJ2-7; lacking DNA, the TRBD1 call made by TCRdb goes unchecked. Germline CDR1 reads SEHNR; CDR2 reads FQNEAQ (reference sequence). This CDR3 has 19 residues. The CDR3 region is CASRAGVGRGESWAYEQYF.